One and the same sample provided the 5 T cell receptor beta chains below, sequenced in a study of CD8+ T cells in alopecia areata. Sequencing templates came from extracted RNA that was reverse transcribed into cDNA. This table comes from immunoSEQ multiplex PCR, and its TCRdb copy is limited to in-frame clones, with some not included. The sample lists roughly 46,000 clones, about two thirds occurring once. Treatment in this sample: oral pan-JAK inhibitor, 5-10 mg twice daily. The material sequenced was CD8+ T cells sorted from blood, taken at week 4, from a patient treated with tofacitinib. The source is a human donor with alopecia areata.

The V and J genes are TRBV5-1 and TRBJ2-7; weak D call: TRBD2 (6 bases). V shed 3 bases and J shed 1 base, with 8 bases lying between them. Germline V gene data show CDR1 as SGHRS and CDR2 as YFSETQ. CDR3 size: 13 residues. Here the CDR3 reads CASSSGESYEQYF. In nucleotides, the CDR3 is TGCGCCAGCAGCTCGGGGGAGTCCTACGAGCAGTACTTC.

CDR3 residues: CATSRNRGNEQFF. Here the CDR3 DNA reads TGTGCCACCAGCAGAAACAGGGGAAATGAGCAGTTCTTC. The V call is TRBV15, the J call TRBJ2-1, with TRBD1 identical over 7 bases. Trimming cost V 2 bases and J 7 bases; bases outside gene matches: 2. The germline CDR1 and CDR2 sequences are LNHNV and YYDKDF (reference sequence). The CDR3 covers 13 residues.

This chain uses TRBV9 with TRBJ1-2; D not resolved. The V gene lost 2 bases and the J gene lost 8 bases, with 7 bases spanning the gap. This CDR3 is built from 11 residues. From germline, CDR1 is SGDLS and CDR2 YYNGEE. The DNA of the CDR3 is TGTGCCAGCAGCGTGGGAACCGGCTACACCTTC. This encodes CASSVGTGYTF.

This clone has only one observation. The chain is built from TRBV29-1 and TRBJ2-1; 9 bases are a match to TRBD1. With 3 bases clipped from V and 4 bases from J, the junction kept 13 bases outside the gene matches. Looked up from germline, CDR1 is SQVTM and CDR2 is ANQGSEA. This CDR3 has 17 residues. CDR3 sequence reads: CSVDDFRTDRGYNEQFF. CDR3 in DNA: TGCAGCGTTGATGACTTTCGGACGGACAGGGGATACAATGAGCAGTTCTTC.

This chain uses TRBV15 with TRBJ1-2; D unclear. V lost 0 bases and J 2 bases, leaving 7 bases between the germline ends. The germline CDR1 and CDR2 sequences are LNHNV and YYDKDF (reference sequence). The CDR3 covers 14 residues. The CDR3 is CATSRETINYGYTF. CDR3 bases: TGTGCCACCAGCAGAGAAACCATCAACTATGGCTACACCTTC. The entire variable domain, with the rest obtained from reference TRBV15 and TRBJ1-2, is as follows: DAMVIQNPRYQVTQFGKPVTLSCSQTLNHNVMYWYQQKSSQAPKLLFHYYDKDFNNEADTPDNFQSRRPNTSFCFLDIRSPGLGDTAMYLCATSRETINYGYTFGSGTRLTVV.